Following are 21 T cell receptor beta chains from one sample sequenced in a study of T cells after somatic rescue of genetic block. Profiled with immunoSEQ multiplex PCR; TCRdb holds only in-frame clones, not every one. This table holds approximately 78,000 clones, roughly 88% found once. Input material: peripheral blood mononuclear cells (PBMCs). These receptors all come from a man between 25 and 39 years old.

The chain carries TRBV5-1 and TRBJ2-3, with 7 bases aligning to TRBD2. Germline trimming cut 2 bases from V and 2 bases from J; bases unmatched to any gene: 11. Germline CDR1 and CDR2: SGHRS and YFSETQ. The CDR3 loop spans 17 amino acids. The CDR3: CASSLVIGLAATDTQYF. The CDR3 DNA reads TGCGCCAGCAGCTTAGTAATAGGGCTAGCGGCCACAGATACGCAGTATTTT.

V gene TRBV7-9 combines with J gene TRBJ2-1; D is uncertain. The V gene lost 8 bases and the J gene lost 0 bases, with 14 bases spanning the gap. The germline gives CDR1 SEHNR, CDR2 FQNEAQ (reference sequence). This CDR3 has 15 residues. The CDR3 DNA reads TGTGCCAGCGTTAAGTCGGAGTACTCCTACAATGAGCAGTTCTTC. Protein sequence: CASVKSEYSYNEQFF. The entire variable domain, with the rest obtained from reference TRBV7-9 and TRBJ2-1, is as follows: DTGVSQNPRHKITKRGQNVTFRCDPISEHNRLYWYRQTLGQGPEFLTYFQNEAQLEKSRLLSDRFSAERPKGSFSTLEIQRTEQGDSAMYLCASVKSEYSYNEQFFGPGTRLTVL.

The CDR3 spells CASSLWGAGSNEQFF. The CDR3 DNA reads as TGTGCCAGCAGCTTATGGGGAGCGGGTTCCAATGAGCAGTTCTTC. This chain links TRBV7-6 with TRBJ2-1; D possibly corresponds to TRBD2 (6 bases). The V end was cut by 2 bases, the J end by 6 bases, with 14 bases between. This CDR3 region has 15 residues. Germline-derived CDR1 and CDR2 are SGHVS and FNYEAQ.

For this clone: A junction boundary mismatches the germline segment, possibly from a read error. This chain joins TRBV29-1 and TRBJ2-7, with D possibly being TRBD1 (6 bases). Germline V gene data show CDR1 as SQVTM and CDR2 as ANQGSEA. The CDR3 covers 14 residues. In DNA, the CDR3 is TGCAGCGTAGAAGGATCACAGGGCTCCTACGAGCAGTACTTC. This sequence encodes CSVEGSQGSYEQYF.

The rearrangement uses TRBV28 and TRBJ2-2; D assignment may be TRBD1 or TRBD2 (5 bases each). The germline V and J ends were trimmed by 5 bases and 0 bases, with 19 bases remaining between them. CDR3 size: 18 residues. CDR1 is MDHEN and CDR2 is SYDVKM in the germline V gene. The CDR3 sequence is CASSTRWGGSTNTGELFF. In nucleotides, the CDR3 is TGTGCCAGCAGTACCCGGTGGGGCGGGTCAACGAACACCGGGGAGCTGTTTTTT.

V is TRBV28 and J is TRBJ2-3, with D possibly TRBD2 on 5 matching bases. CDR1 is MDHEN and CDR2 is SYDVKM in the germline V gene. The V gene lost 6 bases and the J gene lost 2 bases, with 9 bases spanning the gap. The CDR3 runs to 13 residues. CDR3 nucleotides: TGTGCCAGCAGCAGCGGAAACACAGATACGCAGTATTTT. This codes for CASSSGNTDTQYF.

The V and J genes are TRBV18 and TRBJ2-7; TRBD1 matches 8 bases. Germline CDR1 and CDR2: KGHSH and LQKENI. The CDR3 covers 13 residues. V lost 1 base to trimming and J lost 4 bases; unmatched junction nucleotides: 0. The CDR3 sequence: CASSPRDRYEQYF. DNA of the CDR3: TGTGCCAGCTCACCACGGGACAGGTACGAGCAGTACTTC.

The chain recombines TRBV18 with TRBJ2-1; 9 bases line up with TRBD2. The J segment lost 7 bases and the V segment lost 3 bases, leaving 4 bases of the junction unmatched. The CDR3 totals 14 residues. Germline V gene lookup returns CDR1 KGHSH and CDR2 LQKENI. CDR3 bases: TGTGCCAGCTCACCGGGACTAGCCGAAAATGAGCAGTTCTTC. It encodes CASSPGLAENEQFF. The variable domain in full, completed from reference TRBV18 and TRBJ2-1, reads NAGVMQNPRHLVRRRGQEARLRCSPMKGHSHVYWYRQLPEEGLKFMVYLQKENIIDESGMPKERFSAEFPKEGPSILRIQQVVRGDSAAYFCASSPGLAENEQFFGPGTRLTVL.

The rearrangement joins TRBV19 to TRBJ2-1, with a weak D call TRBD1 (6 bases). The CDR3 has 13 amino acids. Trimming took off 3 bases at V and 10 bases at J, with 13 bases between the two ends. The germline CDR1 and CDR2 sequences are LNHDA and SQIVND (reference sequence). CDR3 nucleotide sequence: TGTGCCAGTAGTATTCTCCGACAGGCAGAGCAGTTCTTC. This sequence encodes CASSILRQAEQFF.

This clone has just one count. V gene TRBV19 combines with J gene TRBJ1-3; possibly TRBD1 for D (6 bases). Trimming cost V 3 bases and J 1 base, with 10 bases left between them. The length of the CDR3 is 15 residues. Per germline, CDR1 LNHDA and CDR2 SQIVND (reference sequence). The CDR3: CASSIRTGSGNTIYF. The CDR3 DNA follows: TGTGCCAGTAGTATCCGAACAGGGTCTGGAAACACCATATATTTT.

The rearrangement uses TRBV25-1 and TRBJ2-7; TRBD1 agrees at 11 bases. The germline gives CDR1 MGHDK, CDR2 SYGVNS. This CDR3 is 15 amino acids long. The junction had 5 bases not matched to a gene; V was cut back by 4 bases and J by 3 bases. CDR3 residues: CASSGSGTGGYEQYF. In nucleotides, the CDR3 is TGTGCCAGCAGTGGGTCCGGGACAGGGGGCTACGAGCAGTACTTC.

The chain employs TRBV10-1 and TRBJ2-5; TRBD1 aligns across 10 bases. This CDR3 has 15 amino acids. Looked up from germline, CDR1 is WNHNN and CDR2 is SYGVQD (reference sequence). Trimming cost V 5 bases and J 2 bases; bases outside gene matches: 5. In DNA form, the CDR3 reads TGCGCCAGCAGTTCAGGACAGGGGGGTCAAGAGACCCAGTACTTC. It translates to CASSSGQGGQETQYF.

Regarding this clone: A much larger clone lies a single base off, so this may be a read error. The CDR3 DNA reads TGTGCCAGCAGTCCGACTAGCGGGGTTTACAATGAGCAGTTCTTC. It is translated as CASSPTSGVYNEQFF. The rearrangement uses TRBV27 and TRBJ2-1; 11 nucleotides line up with TRBD2. The germline V gene has CDR1 MNHEY and CDR2 SMNVEV (reference sequence). The length of the CDR3 is 15 residues. The ends lost 5 bases at V and 4 bases at J; junction bases unmatched: 4.

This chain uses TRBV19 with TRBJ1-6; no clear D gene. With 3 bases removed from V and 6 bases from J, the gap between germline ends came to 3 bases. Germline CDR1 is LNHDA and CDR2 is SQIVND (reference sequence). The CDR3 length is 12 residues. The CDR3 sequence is CASSIGNSPLHF. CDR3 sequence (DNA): TGTGCCAGTAGTATCGGTAATTCACCCCTCCACTTT. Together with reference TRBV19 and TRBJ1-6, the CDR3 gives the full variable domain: DGGITQSPKYLFRKEGQNVTLSCEQNLNHDAMYWYRQDPGQGLRLIYYSQIVNDFQKGDIAEGYSVSREKKESFPLTVTSAQKNPTAFYLCASSIGNSPLHFGNGTRLTVT.

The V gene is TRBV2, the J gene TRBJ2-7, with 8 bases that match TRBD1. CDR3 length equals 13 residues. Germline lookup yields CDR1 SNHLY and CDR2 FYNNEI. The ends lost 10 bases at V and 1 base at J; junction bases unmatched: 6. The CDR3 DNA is TGTGCCACCGAAGGACAGGGATCCTACGAGCAGTACTTC. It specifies CATEGQGSYEQYF.

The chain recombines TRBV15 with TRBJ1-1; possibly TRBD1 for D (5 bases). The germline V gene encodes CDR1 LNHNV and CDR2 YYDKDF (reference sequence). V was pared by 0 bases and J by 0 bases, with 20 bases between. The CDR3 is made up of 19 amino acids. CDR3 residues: CATSRDFTREGSVNTEAFF. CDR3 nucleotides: TGTGCCACCAGCAGAGATTTCACCCGGGAGGGGTCGGTGAACACTGAAGCTTTCTTT. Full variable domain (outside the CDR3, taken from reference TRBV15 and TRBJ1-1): DAMVIQNPRYQVTQFGKPVTLSCSQTLNHNVMYWYQQKSSQAPKLLFHYYDKDFNNEADTPDNFQSRRPNTSFCFLDIRSPGLGDTAMYLCATSRDFTREGSVNTEAFFGQGTRLTVV.

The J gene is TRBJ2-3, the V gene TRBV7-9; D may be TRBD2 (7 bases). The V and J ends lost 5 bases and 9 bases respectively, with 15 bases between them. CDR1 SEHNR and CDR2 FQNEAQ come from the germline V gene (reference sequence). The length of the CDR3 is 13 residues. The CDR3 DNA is TGTGCCAGCAGCCCCCCGGGGGGCGGGACGCAGTATTTT. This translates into CASSPPGGGTQYF.

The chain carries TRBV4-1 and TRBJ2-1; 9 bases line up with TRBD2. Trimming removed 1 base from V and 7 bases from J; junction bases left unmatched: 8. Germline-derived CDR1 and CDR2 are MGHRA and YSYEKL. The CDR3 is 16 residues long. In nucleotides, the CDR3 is TGCGCCAGCAGCCAAGGTCGGGCTAGCGGGATAAATGAGCAGTTCTTC. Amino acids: CASSQGRASGINEQFF.

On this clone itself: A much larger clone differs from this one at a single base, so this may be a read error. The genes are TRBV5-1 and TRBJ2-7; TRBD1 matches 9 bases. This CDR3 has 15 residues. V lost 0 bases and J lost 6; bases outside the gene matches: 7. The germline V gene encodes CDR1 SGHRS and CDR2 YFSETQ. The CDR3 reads CASSLAGTGLGEQYF. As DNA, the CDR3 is TGCGCCAGCAGCTTGGCCGGGACAGGGCTGGGCGAGCAGTACTTC.

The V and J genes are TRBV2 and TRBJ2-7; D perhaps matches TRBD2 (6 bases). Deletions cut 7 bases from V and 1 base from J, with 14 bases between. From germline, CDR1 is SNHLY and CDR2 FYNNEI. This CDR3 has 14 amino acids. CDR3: CASTLTGGSYEQYF. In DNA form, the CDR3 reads TGTGCCAGCACCTTGACTGGGGGGTCCTACGAGCAGTACTTC.

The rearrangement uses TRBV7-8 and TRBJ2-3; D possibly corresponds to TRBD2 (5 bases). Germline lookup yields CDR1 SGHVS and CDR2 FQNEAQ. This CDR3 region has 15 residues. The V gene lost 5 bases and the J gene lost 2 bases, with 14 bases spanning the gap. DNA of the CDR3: TGTGCCAGCAGCCCGGGGTGGGAGATCACAGATACGCAGTATTTT. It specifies CASSPGWEITDTQYF.